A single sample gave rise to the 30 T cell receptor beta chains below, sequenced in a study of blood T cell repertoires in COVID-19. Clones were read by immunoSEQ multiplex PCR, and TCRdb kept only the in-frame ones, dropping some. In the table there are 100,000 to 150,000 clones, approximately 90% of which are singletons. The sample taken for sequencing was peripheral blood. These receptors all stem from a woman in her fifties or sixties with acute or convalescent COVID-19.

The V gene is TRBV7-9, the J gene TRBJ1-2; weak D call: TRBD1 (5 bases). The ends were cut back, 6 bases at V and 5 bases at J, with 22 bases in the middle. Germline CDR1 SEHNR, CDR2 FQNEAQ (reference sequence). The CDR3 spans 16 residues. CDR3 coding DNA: TGTGCCAGCAGGGGTACCGGGACTCCGGACCCTTATGGCTACACCTTC. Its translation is CASRGTGTPDPYGYTF. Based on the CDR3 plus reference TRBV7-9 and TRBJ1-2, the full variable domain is DTGVSQNPRHKITKRGQNVTFRCDPISEHNRLYWYRQTLGQGPEFLTYFQNEAQLEKSRLLSDRFSAERPKGSFSTLEIQRTEQGDSAMYLCASRGTGTPDPYGYTFGSGTRLTVV.

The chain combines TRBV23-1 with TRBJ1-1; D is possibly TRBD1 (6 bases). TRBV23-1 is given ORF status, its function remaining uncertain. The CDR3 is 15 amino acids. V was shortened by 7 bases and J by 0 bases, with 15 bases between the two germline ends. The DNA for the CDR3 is TGCGCCAGCATAACCCCGACAGGTCTGAACACTGAAGCTTTCTTT. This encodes CASITPTGLNTEAFF.

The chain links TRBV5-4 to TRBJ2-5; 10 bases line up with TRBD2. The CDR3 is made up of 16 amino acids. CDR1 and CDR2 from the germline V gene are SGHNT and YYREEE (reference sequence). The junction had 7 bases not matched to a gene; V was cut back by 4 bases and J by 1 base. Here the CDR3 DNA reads TGTGCCAGCAGCCGGAGGAGCGGGGGGGCCCAAGAGACCCAGTACTTC. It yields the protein CASSRRSGGAQETQYF.

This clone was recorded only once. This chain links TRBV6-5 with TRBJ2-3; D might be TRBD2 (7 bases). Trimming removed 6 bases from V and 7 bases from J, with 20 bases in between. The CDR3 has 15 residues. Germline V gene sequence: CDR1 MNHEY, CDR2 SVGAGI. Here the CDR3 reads CASSTKGGGFHTQYF. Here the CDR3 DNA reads TGTGCCAGCAGCACCAAAGGGGGGGGGTTCCATACGCAGTATTTT.

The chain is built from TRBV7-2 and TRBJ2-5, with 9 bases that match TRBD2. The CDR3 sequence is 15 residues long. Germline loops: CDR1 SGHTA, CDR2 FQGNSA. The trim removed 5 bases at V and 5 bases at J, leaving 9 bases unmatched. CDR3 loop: CASSQTSGQAETQYF. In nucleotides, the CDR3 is TGTGCCAGCAGCCAGACTAGCGGTCAAGCGGAGACCCAGTACTTC.

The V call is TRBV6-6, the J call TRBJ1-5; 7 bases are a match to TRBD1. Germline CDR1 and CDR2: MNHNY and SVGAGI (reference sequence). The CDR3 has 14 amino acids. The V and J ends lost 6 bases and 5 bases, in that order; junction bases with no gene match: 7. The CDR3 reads CASRPDRRYQPQHF. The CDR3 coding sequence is TGTGCCAGCAGACCGGACAGGAGGTATCAGCCCCAGCATTTT.

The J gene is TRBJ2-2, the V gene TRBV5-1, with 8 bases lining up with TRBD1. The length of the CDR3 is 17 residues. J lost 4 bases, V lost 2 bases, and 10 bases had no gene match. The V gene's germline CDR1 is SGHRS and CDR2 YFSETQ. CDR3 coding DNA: TGCGCCAGCAGCTTACCCCCAGGGGGCTTGGGCACCGGGGAGCTGTTTTTT. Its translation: CASSLPPGGLGTGELFF.

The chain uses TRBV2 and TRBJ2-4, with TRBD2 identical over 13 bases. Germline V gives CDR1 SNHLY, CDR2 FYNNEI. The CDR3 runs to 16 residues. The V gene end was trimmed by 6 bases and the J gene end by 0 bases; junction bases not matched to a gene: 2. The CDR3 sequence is CASRTSGGRAKNIQYF. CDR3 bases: TGTGCCAGCAGGACTAGCGGGGGGCGAGCCAAAAACATTCAGTACTTC. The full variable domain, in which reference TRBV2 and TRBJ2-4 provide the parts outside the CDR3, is EPEVTQTPSHQVTQMGQEVILRCVPISNHLYFYWYRQILGQKVEFLVSFYNNEISEKSEIFDDQFSVERPDGSNFTLKIRSTKLEDSAMYFCASRTSGGRAKNIQYFGAGTRLSVL.

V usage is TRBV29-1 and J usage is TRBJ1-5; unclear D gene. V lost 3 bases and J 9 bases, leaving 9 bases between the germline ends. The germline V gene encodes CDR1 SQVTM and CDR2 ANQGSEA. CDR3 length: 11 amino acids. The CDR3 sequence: CSVDTGRPQHF. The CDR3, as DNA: TGCAGCGTTGACACTGGGAGGCCCCAGCATTTT.

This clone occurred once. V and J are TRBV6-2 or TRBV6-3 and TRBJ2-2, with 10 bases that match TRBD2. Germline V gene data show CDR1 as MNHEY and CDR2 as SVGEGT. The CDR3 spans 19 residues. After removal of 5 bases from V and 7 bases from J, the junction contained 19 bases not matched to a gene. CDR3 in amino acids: CASSLTSPSGRVLDGELFF. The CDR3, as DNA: TGTGCCAGCAGTCTTACATCGCCCAGCGGGAGGGTGTTGGACGGGGAGCTGTTTTTT.

The CDR3 is CASSWQSNQPQHF. The CDR3 DNA is TGTGCCAGCAGTTGGCAGAGCAATCAGCCCCAGCATTTT. The chain joins TRBV12-3 or TRBV12-4 to TRBJ1-5; D remains unclear. This CDR3 is 13 amino acids long. Trimming removed 4 bases from V and 1 base from J, with 5 bases in between.

The CDR3 reads CASSFTSSYEQYF. DNA of the CDR3: TGTGCCAGCAGCTTTACTAGCTCCTACGAGCAGTACTTC. The chain has TRBV5-4 and TRBJ2-7; D possibly corresponds to TRBD2 (5 bases). V dropped 2 bases and J dropped 0 bases, with 6 bases sitting between them. The CDR3 runs 13 residues. From germline, CDR1 is SGHNT and CDR2 YYREEE (reference sequence).

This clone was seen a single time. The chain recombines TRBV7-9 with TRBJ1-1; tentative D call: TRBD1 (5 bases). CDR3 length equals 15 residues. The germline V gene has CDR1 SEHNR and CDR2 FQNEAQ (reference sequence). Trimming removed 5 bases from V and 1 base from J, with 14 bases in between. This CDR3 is CASSRDWGQNTEAFF. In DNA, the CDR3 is TGTGCCAGCAGCCGGGACTGGGGTCAGAACACTGAAGCTTTCTTT.

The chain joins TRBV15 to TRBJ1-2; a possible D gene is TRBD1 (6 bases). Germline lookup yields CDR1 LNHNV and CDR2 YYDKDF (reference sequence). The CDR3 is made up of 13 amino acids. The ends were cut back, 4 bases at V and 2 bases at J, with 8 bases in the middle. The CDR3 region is CATSKGENYGYTF. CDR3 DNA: TGTGCCACCAGCAAGGGGGAAAACTATGGCTACACCTTC.

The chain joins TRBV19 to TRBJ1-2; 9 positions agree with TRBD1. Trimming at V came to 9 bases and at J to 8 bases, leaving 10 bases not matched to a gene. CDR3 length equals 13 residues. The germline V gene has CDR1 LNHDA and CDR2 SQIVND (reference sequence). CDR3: CASLVDRGDGYTF. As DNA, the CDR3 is TGTGCCAGCCTCGTGGACAGGGGTGACGGCTACACCTTC.

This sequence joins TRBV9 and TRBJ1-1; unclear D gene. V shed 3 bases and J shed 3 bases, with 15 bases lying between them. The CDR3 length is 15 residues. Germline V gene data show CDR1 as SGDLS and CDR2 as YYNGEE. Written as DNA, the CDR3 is TGTGCCAGCAGCGCAGCTTCCGGGGTTGACACTGAAGCTTTCTTT. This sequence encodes CASSAASGVDTEAFF.

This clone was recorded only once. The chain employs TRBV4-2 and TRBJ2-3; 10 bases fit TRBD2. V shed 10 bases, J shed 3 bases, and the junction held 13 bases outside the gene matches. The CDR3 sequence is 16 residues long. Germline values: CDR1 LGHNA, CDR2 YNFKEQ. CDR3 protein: CATTPISGGGTDTQYF. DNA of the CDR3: TGTGCCACCACCCCTATAAGCGGGGGGGGGACAGATACGCAGTATTTT.

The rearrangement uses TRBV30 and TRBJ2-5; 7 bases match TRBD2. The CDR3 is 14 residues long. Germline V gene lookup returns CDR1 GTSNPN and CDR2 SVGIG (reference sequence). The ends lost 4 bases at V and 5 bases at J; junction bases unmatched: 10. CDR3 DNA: TGTGCCTGGACTGGAGGCCTCGGGGGGGAGACCCAGTACTTC. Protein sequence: CAWTGGLGGETQYF. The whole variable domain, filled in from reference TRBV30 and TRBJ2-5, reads SQTIHQWPATLVQPVGSPLSLECTVEGTSNPNLYWYRQAAGRGLQLLFYSVGIGQISSEVPQNLSASRPQDRQFILSSKKLLLSDSGFYLCAWTGGLGGETQYFGPGTRLLVL.

The CDR3 loop reads CSASGTGFSEAFF. CDR3 nucleotide sequence: TGCAGCGCCTCGGGGACAGGCTTTTCTGAAGCTTTCTTT. The rearrangement joins TRBV29-1 to TRBJ1-1; TRBD1 agrees at 8 bases. The CDR3 is 13 amino acids. The V gene end was trimmed by 7 bases and the J gene end by 6 bases; junction bases not matched to a gene: 10. The germline V gene has CDR1 SQVTM and CDR2 ANQGSEA. Based on the CDR3 plus reference TRBV29-1 and TRBJ1-1, the full variable domain is SAVISQKPSRDICQRGTSLTIQCQVDSQVTMMFWYRQQPGQSLTLIATANQGSEATYESGFVIDKFPISRPNLTFSTLTVSNMSPEDSSIYLCSASGTGFSEAFFGQGTRLTVV.

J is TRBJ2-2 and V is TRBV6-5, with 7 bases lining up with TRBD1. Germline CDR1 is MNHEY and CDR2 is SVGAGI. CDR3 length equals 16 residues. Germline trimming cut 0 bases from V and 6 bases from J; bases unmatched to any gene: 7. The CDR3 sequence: CASSYSYRGYAGELFF. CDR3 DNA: TGTGCCAGCAGTTACTCGTACAGGGGTTACGCCGGGGAGCTGTTTTTT.

This chain's CDR3 is CASSLDRLPKAFF. The CDR3 DNA reads TGTGCCAGCAGTTTAGACAGATTGCCAAAAGCTTTCTTT. The chain combines TRBV12-3 or TRBV12-4 with TRBJ1-1; D is unresolved. This CDR3 contains 13 residues. The V and J ends lost 1 base and 9 bases respectively, with 12 bases between them.

The CDR3 bases are TGTGCCAGCTCAGAGATCAACGAGCAGTACTTC. Amino acids: CASSEINEQYF. The chain carries TRBV18 and TRBJ2-7; D not resolved. V shed 5 bases and J shed 5 bases, with 7 bases lying between them. Germline CDR1 is KGHSH and CDR2 is LQKENI. The CDR3 is made up of 11 amino acids. The full variable domain, with the rest looked up from reference TRBV18 and TRBJ2-7, is NAGVMQNPRHLVRRRGQEARLRCSPMKGHSHVYWYRQLPEEGLKFMVYLQKENIIDESGMPKERFSAEFPKEGPSILRIQQVVRGDSAAYFCASSEINEQYFGPGTRLTVT.

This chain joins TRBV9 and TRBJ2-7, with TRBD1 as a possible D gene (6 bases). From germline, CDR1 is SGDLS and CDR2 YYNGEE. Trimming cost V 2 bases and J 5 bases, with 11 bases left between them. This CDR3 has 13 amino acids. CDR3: CASSVNTGNEQYF. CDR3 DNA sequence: TGTGCCAGCAGCGTCAATACAGGGAACGAGCAGTACTTC.

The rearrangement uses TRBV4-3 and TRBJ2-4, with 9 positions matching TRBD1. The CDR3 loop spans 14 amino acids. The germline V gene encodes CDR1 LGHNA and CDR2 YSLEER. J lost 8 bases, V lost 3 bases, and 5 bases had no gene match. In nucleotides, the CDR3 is TGCGCCAGCAGCCAGGGGACAGGGAGGTACATTCAGTACTTC. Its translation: CASSQGTGRYIQYF.

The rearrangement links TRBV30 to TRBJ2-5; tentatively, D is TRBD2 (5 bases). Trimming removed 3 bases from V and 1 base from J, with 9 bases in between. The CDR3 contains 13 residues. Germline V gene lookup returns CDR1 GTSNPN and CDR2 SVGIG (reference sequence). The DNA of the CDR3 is TGTGCCTGGAGGCCGGGGTTCCAAGAGACCCAGTACTTC. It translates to CAWRPGFQETQYF. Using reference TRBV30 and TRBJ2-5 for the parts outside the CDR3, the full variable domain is SQTIHQWPATLVQPVGSPLSLECTVEGTSNPNLYWYRQAAGRGLQLLFYSVGIGQISSEVPQNLSASRPQDRQFILSSKKLLLSDSGFYLCAWRPGFQETQYFGPGTRLLVL.

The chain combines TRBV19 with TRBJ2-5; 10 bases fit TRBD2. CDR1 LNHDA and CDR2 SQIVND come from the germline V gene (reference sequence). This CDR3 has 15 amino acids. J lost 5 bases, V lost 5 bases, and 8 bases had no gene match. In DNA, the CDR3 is TGTGCCAGTAGTGAGTCTAGCGGGAGTGTGGAGACCCAGTACTTC. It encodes CASSESSGSVETQYF.

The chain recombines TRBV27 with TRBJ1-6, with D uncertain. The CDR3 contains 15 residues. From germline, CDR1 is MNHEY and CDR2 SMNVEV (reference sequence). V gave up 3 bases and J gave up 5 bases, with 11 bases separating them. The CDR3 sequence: CASSFRGINNSPLHF. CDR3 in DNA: TGTGCCAGCAGTTTCCGGGGAATAAATAATTCACCCCTCCACTTT.

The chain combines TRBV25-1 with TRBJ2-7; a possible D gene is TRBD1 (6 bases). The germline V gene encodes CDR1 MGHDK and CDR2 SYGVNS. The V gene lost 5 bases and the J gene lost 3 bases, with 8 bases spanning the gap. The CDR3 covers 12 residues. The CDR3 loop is CASSWTVYEQYF. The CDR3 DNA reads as TGTGCCAGCAGTTGGACAGTCTACGAGCAGTACTTC.

This chain's CDR3 is CAWSREYSNQPQHF. CDR3 DNA sequence: TGTGCCTGGAGCCGAGAATATAGCAATCAGCCCCAGCATTTT. The V call is TRBV30, the J call TRBJ1-5; unclear D gene. Germline V gene sequence: CDR1 GTSNPN, CDR2 SVGIG (reference sequence). The V gene lost 3 bases and the J gene lost 0 bases, with 9 bases spanning the gap. This CDR3 is built from 14 residues.

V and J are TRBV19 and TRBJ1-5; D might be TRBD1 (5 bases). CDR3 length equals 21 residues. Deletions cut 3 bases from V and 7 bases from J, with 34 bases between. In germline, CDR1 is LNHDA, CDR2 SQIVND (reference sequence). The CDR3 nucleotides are TGTGCCAGTAGTATCTGGGGCCAGGCTAATCTCCCCGTCGCGACTGCCCAGCCCCAGCATTTT. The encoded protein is CASSIWGQANLPVATAQPQHF.